Following are 9 T cell receptor beta chains from one sample sequenced in a study of T-cell memory formation after mild COVID-19. TCRdb processed the 5' RACE reads anew with MiXCR; each CDR3 protein has one entry. Here the sample spans fewer than 450,000 distinct CDR3 sequences, around 20% being singletons. The sample consisted of PBMCs or a T cell subset sorted from them (not recorded which). The receptors originated from an adult woman who had mild COVID-19 (a few samples of this study predate the infection). Cell type and time point are not known.

The rearrangement uses TRBV29-1 and TRBJ2-5; TRBD1 matches at 8 bases. V was pared by 6 bases and J by 3 bases, with 9 bases of the junction left unmatched. Germline loops: CDR1 SQVTM, CDR2 ANQGSEA. The CDR3 is 14 amino acids. The CDR3 DNA reads TGCAGCGTAGGTCTGGACAGGGCGAAAGAGACCCAGTACTTC. It translates to CSVGLDRAKETQYF.

The V call is TRBV6-6, the J call TRBJ2-6; D not resolved. V lost 6 bases to trimming and J lost 0 bases, with 21 bases between them. The germline gives CDR1 MNHNY, CDR2 SVGAGI (reference sequence). The CDR3 sequence is 19 residues long. The CDR3: CASSRTPQKQISGANVLTF. The CDR3 DNA sequence: TGTGCCAGCAGCCGTACACCACAAAAACAGATCTCTGGGGCCAACGTCCTGACTTTC.

DNA of the CDR3: TGCGCCAGCAGCCAAGGACAAGCGGAGGGCTACACCTTC. As protein: CASSQGQAEGYTF. The chain has TRBV5-1 and TRBJ1-2, with D possibly being TRBD1 (5 bases). The V and J ends lost 4 bases and 8 bases respectively, with 15 bases between them. CDR1 is SGHRS and CDR2 is YFSETQ in the germline V gene. The CDR3 has 13 residues.

The genes are TRBV20-1 and TRBJ2-1; D perhaps matches TRBD2 (6 bases). Looked up from germline, CDR1 is DFQATT and CDR2 is SNEGSKA (reference sequence). Deletions cut 1 base from V and 10 bases from J, with 20 bases between. The CDR3 is 15 residues long. CDR3 coding DNA: TGCAGTGCTAGAGCTACCGGGACTCTCCCCGGAGAGCAGTTCTTC. It is translated as CSARATGTLPGEQFF.

The chain uses TRBV20-1 and TRBJ1-5, with TRBD1 matching 8 bases. Germline V gene sequence: CDR1 DFQATT, CDR2 SNEGSKA (reference sequence). The V and J ends lost 5 bases and 4 bases, in that order; junction bases with no gene match: 7. CDR3 length: 14 amino acids. The CDR3 sequence: CSAPDRESNQPQHF. CDR3 DNA sequence: TGCAGTGCTCCGGACAGGGAGTCTAATCAGCCCCAGCATTTT.

The rearrangement uses TRBV24-1 and TRBJ2-1; 10 bases are shared with TRBD2. This CDR3 contains 16 residues. The germline CDR1 and CDR2 sequences are KGHDR and SFDVKD. J gave up 10 bases and V 0 bases, and 8 bases lay outside the gene matches. The CDR3 region has the DNA TGTGCCACCAGTGATTTGGGAGCGGGGGGGCTAGGGGAGCAGTTCTTC. Amino acid sequence: CATSDLGAGGLGEQFF.

The chain joins TRBV5-5 to TRBJ1-5; tentative D call: TRBD1 (6 bases). The CDR3 is 16 residues long. V lost 0 bases to trimming and J lost 1 base, with 11 bases between them. Germline V gives CDR1 SGHKS, CDR2 YYEKEE (reference sequence). Written as DNA, the CDR3 is TGTGCCAGCAGCTTGGTTCTAGGGGGGAGCAATCAGCCCCAGCATTTT. Translating it yields CASSLVLGGSNQPQHF.

The V gene is TRBV18, the J gene TRBJ1-1; a weak D match, TRBD1 (5 bases). Trimming took 5 bases from V and 1 from J, leaving 8 bases between them. The CDR3 runs 13 residues. Looked up from germline, CDR1 is KGHSH and CDR2 is LQKENI. Here the CDR3 DNA reads TGTGCCAGCTCAAATCAGGGGAACACTGAAGCTTTCTTT. Translated: CASSNQGNTEAFF.

This clonotype turned up a few times. V usage is TRBV12-3 or TRBV12-4 and J usage is TRBJ2-7, with 8 bases that match TRBD2. The CDR3 is 14 residues long. V was clipped by 3 bases and J by 5 bases; unmatched bases: 6. DNA for the CDR3: TGTGCCAGCAGTTTGGCGGGAGGCGGGCACGAGCAGTACTTC. This translates into CASSLAGGGHEQYF.